A single sample gave rise to the 24 T cell receptor beta chains below, sequenced in a study of persistence of HIV-infected CD4 T cells (dated by TCRdb to between 2020 and 2021). The immunoSEQ hsTCRB assay version 4 in survey mode was used to sequence TCRbeta repertoires from genomic DNA. In TCRdb, the immuneACCESS table is reduced to in-frame sequences with V and J assigned. These tables do not hold every clone; where another copy was compared, an unresolved V gene accounts for under half, and the others remain unexplained. This sample is represented by roughly 48,000 clones; around 89% of them were singletons. Roughly 0.46% of the sample is held by the ten biggest clonotypes. The treatment or condition label here, explained by the study, means: suppressive antiretroviral therapy. As a nonspecific positive control representing the CD4+ T cell repertoire, cells were stimulated with anti-CD3/anti-CD28 magnetic beads. CD4+ T cells that responded were sorted based on upregulation of both CD40 ligand and CD69.

Their antigen targets remain unknown. This specimen was CD4+ T cells sorted from PBMCs after roughly 18-hour stimulation, taken from a patient who received antiretroviral therapy. The cell subset or site label of this sample denotes: CD40L+CD69+ CD4 T cells responding to anti-CD3/anti-CD28 beads, representing the overall repertoire. The receptors shown here come from an adult woman with HIV who was CMV-seropositive.

The rearrangement joins TRBV30 to TRBJ2-1, with a tentative D call TRBD2 (5 bases). Germline-derived CDR1 and CDR2 are GTSNPN and SVGIG (reference sequence). The CDR3 covers 12 residues. Trimming took off 5 bases at V and 3 bases at J, with 8 bases between the two ends. The CDR3 loop reads CAWGGYYNEQFF. The CDR3 nucleotides read TGTGCCTGGGGAGGATACTACAATGAGCAGTTCTTC.

Turning to this clone: Its ends do not fully match the called genes, so a read error is possible. The rearrangement joins TRBV12-3 or TRBV12-4 to TRBJ1-2; D is undetermined. CDR3 length: 13 residues. The CDR3 is CASSLALVGGYTF. In nucleotides, the CDR3 is TGTGCCAGCAGTCTAGCGTTGGTCGGAGGCTACACCTTC.

The chain combines TRBV5-1 with TRBJ2-7; 7 nucleotides agree with TRBD1. Trimming at V came to 4 bases and at J to 5 bases, leaving 9 bases not matched to a gene. The CDR3 is 14 residues long. Germline CDR1 reads SGHRS; CDR2 reads YFSETQ. DNA of the CDR3: TGCGCCAGCAGCCGAGACAGGGTAAGAGACGAGCAGTACTTC. Its protein product is CASSRDRVRDEQYF.

The CDR3 DNA reads TGTGCCAGCAGTTACTCGCGTGGGACAGGGGGGGTGAAGGAAAAACTGTTTTTT. It encodes CASSYSRGTGGVKEKLFF. The chain couples TRBV6-2 or TRBV6-3 to TRBJ1-4, with TRBD1 matching 11 bases. V shed 0 bases and J 8 bases; nucleotides not matched to a gene: 11. This CDR3 has 18 residues. Germline CDR1 is MNHEY and CDR2 is SVGEGT.

This chain links TRBV5-8 with TRBJ2-3, with 7 bases that match TRBD2. The V gene end was trimmed by 1 base and the J gene end by 0 bases; junction bases not matched to a gene: 2. The germline gives CDR1 SGHTS, CDR2 YDEGEE. The CDR3 has 15 residues. The CDR3 bases are TGTGCCAGCAGCTTGCCCGGGGGGAGCACAGATACGCAGTATTTT. This encodes CASSLPGGSTDTQYF.

The chain links TRBV5-5 to TRBJ1-2, with D tentatively TRBD1 (5 bases). V was shortened by 0 bases and J by 4 bases, with 13 bases between the two germline ends. Germline V gene data show CDR1 as SGHKS and CDR2 as YYEKEE (reference sequence). The CDR3 consists of 15 residues. The chain's CDR3 is CASSLAGGEGYGYTF. Here the CDR3 DNA reads TGTGCCAGCAGCTTGGCGGGGGGAGAGGGCTATGGCTACACCTTC. Using reference TRBV5-5 and TRBJ1-2 for the parts outside the CDR3, the full variable domain is DAGVTQSPTHLIKTRGQQVTLRCSPISGHKSVSWYQQVLGQGPQFIFQYYEKEERGRGNFPDRFSARQFPNYSSELNVNALLLGDSALYLCASSLAGGEGYGYTFGSGTRLTVV.

This chain connects TRBV30 to TRBJ1-1; the D gene is possibly TRBD1 (5 bases). The CDR3 is 16 residues long. CDR1 is GTSNPN, CDR2 SVGIG, per germline (reference sequence). V lost 3 bases and J lost 1, with 18 bases in between. The CDR3 sequence is CAWRVMAGWGNTEAFF. The CDR3 region has the DNA TGTGCCTGGAGAGTTATGGCAGGGTGGGGGAACACTGAAGCTTTCTTT.

The rearrangement uses TRBV18 and TRBJ2-1; 10 bases map to TRBD2. V was clipped by 2 bases and J by 6 bases; unmatched bases: 16. CDR3 length: 19 amino acids. Per the germline V gene, CDR1 is KGHSH and CDR2 is LQKENI. The CDR3 loop reads CASSPMPSGGRVVGNEQFF. Here the CDR3 DNA reads TGTGCCAGCTCACCAATGCCTAGCGGGGGACGCGTGGTAGGCAATGAGCAGTTCTTC.

This sequence joins TRBV30 and TRBJ1-6; D may be TRBD1 (5 bases). Germline CDR1 is GTSNPN and CDR2 is SVGIG (reference sequence). V lost 4 bases to trimming and J lost 3 bases, with 16 bases between them. This CDR3 has 16 residues. CDR3 DNA: TGTGCCTGGACAGGGTTTGGGGGGAACTATAATTCACCCCTCCACTTT. Protein product: CAWTGFGGNYNSPLHF.

The chain links TRBV5-1 to TRBJ1-6; maybe TRBD1 (5 bases). Germline assignment: CDR1 SGHRS and CDR2 YFSETQ. V shed 4 bases and J shed 3 bases, with 17 bases lying between them. The CDR3 runs 17 residues. As DNA, the CDR3 is TGCGCCAGCAGCCCGGTCCGGGACGGATTCTATAATTCACCCCTCCACTTT. Translating it yields CASSPVRDGFYNSPLHF.

The chain recombines TRBV7-9 with TRBJ1-3; D may be TRBD1 (5 bases). V was trimmed by 10 bases and J by 0 bases, leaving 10 bases between them. This CDR3 spans 13 amino acids. Germline loops: CDR1 SEHNR, CDR2 FQNEAQ (reference sequence). The CDR3 protein is CAIQTDSGNTIYF. The CDR3 region has the DNA TGTGCCATACAGACAGACTCTGGAAACACCATATATTTT.

The chain joins TRBV24-1 to TRBJ2-2; D perhaps matches TRBD2 (6 bases). Germline V lookup: CDR1 KGHDR, CDR2 SFDVKD. The ends were cut back, 4 bases at V and 8 bases at J, with 10 bases in the middle. This CDR3 has 13 residues. The DNA of the CDR3 is TGTGCCACCAGTGAATGGGAGGTAGGGGAGCTGTTTTTT. This encodes CATSEWEVGELFF.

This clone was observed once. This sequence joins TRBV5-1 and TRBJ1-6, with D tentatively TRBD1 (5 bases). Germline assignment: CDR1 SGHRS and CDR2 YFSETQ. The CDR3 spans 16 residues. The V end lost 0 bases, the J end lost 7 bases, and 14 bases lay between the germline ends. The CDR3 DNA reads TGCGCCAGCAGCTTGGCCCAAGGGGCTGGCAATTCACCCCTCCACTTT. Encoded protein: CASSLAQGAGNSPLHF.

The chain couples TRBV2 to TRBJ2-7, with 7 bases fitting TRBD1. The J segment lost 5 bases and the V segment lost 5 bases, leaving 6 bases of the junction unmatched. The CDR3 contains 13 residues. Germline V CDR1 and CDR2: SNHLY, FYNNEI. Here the CDR3 reads CASSSRTGNEQYF. The CDR3, as DNA: TGTGCCAGCAGTTCACGGACAGGAAACGAGCAGTACTTC. The full variable domain, with the rest looked up from reference TRBV2 and TRBJ2-7, is EPEVTQTPSHQVTQMGQEVILRCVPISNHLYFYWYRQILGQKVEFLVSFYNNEISEKSEIFDDQFSVERPDGSNFTLKIRSTKLEDSAMYFCASSSRTGNEQYFGPGTRLTVT.

This clone was detected once. The chain combines TRBV5-4 with TRBJ2-3, with D perhaps TRBD1 (6 bases). The CDR3 is 13 amino acids. V was pared by 6 bases and J by 6 bases, with 14 bases between. Germline V CDR1 and CDR2: SGHNT, YYREEE (reference sequence). DNA of the CDR3: TGTGCCAGCACCCCCGCAGGGGCGGATACGCAGTATTTT. It codes for CASTPAGADTQYF.

This chain uses TRBV20-1 with TRBJ2-3; unclear D gene. The germline V gene has CDR1 DFQATT and CDR2 SNEGSKA (reference sequence). This CDR3 contains 12 residues. V lost 3 bases to trimming and J lost 1 base, with 5 bases between them. The CDR3 protein is CSASPGTDTQYF. The CDR3, as DNA: TGCAGTGCTAGTCCAGGCACAGATACGCAGTATTTT.

CDR3: CASGLGTSGPSYEQYV. CDR3 bases: TGTGCTAGTGGTTTGGGAACTAGCGGACCCTCCTACGAGCAGTACGTC. The chain is built from TRBV12-5 and TRBJ2-7, with 8 bases aligning to TRBD2. Germline CDR1 is LGHNT and CDR2 is FRNRAP. J lost 0 bases, V lost 1 base, and 5 bases had no gene match. This CDR3 is built from 16 residues.

The chain combines TRBV18 with TRBJ1-1; D uncertain. V was cut by 2 bases and J by 1 base, with 14 bases left in between. The germline V gene has CDR1 KGHSH and CDR2 LQKENI. This CDR3 spans 16 amino acids. CDR3 coding DNA: TGTGCCAGCTCACCAAGGTCGCCAGCCGCGAACACTGAAGCTTTCTTT. Protein product: CASSPRSPAANTEAFF. Full variable domain (outside the CDR3, taken from reference TRBV18 and TRBJ1-1): NAGVMQNPRHLVRRRGQEARLRCSPMKGHSHVYWYRQLPEEGLKFMVYLQKENIIDESGMPKERFSAEFPKEGPSILRIQQVVRGDSAAYFCASSPRSPAANTEAFFGQGTRLTVV.

CDR3 coding DNA: TGTGCCACCAGCGCAGCGGACAGGTCCTCGAGGAATGAGCAGTTCTTC. It yields the protein CATSAADRSSRNEQFF. The J gene is TRBJ2-1, the V gene TRBV24-1, with 7 bases fitting TRBD1. Germline CDR1 KGHDR, CDR2 SFDVKD. CDR3 length equals 16 residues. V lost 7 bases, J lost 7 bases, and 15 bases stayed unmatched.

The chain joins TRBV10-3 to TRBJ1-2; D gene ambiguous. Trimming took off 0 bases at V and 4 bases at J, with 12 bases between the two ends. The CDR3 runs 15 residues. CDR1 is ENHRY, CDR2 SYGVKD, per germline. As DNA, the CDR3 is TGTGCCATCAGTGAGTCCTCGCGAAGAACCTATGGCTACACCTTC. Amino acids: CAISESSRRTYGYTF.

V usage is TRBV5-8 and J usage is TRBJ1-2; D may be TRBD1 (5 bases). Germline CDR1 reads SGHTS; CDR2 reads YDEGEE. This CDR3 has 13 residues. Trimming left V 2 bases short and J 4 bases short, with 9 bases between. In DNA, the CDR3 is TGTGCCAGCAGCTTAAGGGGCCTCTATGGCTACACCTTC. This translates into CASSLRGLYGYTF.

The V and J genes are TRBV5-1 and TRBJ2-2, with 16 nucleotides matching TRBD2. Germline values: CDR1 SGHRS, CDR2 YFSETQ. This CDR3 contains 18 residues. V trimming: 3 bases; J trimming: 6 bases; junction bases outside the gene matches: 8. CDR3 residues: CASSSGLAGGLGAGELFF. In DNA form, the CDR3 reads TGCGCCAGCAGCTCGGGACTAGCGGGGGGGCTAGGCGCCGGGGAGCTGTTTTTT.

The chain combines TRBV5-8 with TRBJ1-6, with D hard to call. The CDR3 is 14 amino acids. Germline assignment: CDR1 SGHTS and CDR2 YDEGEE. V dropped 2 bases and J dropped 7 bases, with 10 bases sitting between them. The DNA of the CDR3 is TGTGCCAGCAGCTTCGGGCAGCTCAATTCACCCCTCCACTTT. Protein product: CASSFGQLNSPLHF.

The chain carries TRBV28 and TRBJ1-4; 7 positions agree with TRBD1. Germline assignment: CDR1 MDHEN and CDR2 SYDVKM. This CDR3 is 18 amino acids long. J lost 0 bases, V lost 7 bases, and 14 bases had no gene match. The CDR3 spells CASNFNRDRITTNEKLFF. In DNA, the CDR3 is TGTGCCAGCAACTTCAACAGGGACAGAATTACAACTAATGAAAAACTGTTTTTT. The variable domain in full, completed from reference TRBV28 and TRBJ1-4, reads DVKVTQSSRYLVKRTGEKVFLECVQDMDHENMFWYRQDPGLGLRLIYFSYDVKMKEKGDIPEGYSVSREKKERFSLILESASTNQTSMYLCASNFNRDRITTNEKLFFGSGTQLSVL.